This T cell receptor (beta chain) was found in a study of shared clonotypes between healthy human individuals. Study-wide background: The study enrolled a couple of women and a few men aged 18 to 49.

Notes on the study in general: Among donors, sharing of clonotypes was expected to be affected by sequencing depth.

Concerning this clone: Its antigen is undetermined.

CDR3 length: 14 residues. V gave up 4 bases and J gave up 2 bases, with 12 bases separating them. The germline V gene has CDR1 MGHRA and CDR2 YSYEKL. All donors were Caucasian adults living in Nashville, Tennessee. The assay was immunoSEQ multiplex PCR, and TCRdb's table has in-frame clones only and misses some. The table shows approximately 940,000 clones, with about 80% occurring only once. The sequence was collected from a man younger than 35 in good health. The material sequenced was memory CD4+ T cells sorted from blood. Described subset: CD45RA-negative fraction. V is TRBV4-1 and J is TRBJ2-7; no firm D call. CDR3 amino acids: CASSRSQTTYEQYF. DNA of the CDR3: TGCGCCAGCAGCCGAAGCCAGACGACCTACGAGCAGTACTTC.